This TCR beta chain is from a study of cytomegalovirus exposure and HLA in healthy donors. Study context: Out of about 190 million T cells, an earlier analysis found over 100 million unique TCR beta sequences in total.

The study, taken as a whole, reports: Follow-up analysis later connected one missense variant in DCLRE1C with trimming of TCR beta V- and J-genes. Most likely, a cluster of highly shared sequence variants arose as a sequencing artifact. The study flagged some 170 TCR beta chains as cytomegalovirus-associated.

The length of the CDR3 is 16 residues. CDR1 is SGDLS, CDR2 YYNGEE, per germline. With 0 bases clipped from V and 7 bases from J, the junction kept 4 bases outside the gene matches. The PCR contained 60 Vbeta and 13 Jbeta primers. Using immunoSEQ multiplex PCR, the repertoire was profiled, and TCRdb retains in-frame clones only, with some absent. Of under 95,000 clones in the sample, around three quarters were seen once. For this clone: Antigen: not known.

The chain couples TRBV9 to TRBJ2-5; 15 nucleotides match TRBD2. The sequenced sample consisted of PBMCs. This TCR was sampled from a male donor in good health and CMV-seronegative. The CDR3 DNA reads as TGTGCCAGCAGCGTAGGGACTAGCGGGGGGGTGGGGACCCAGTACTTC. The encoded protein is CASSVGTSGGVGTQYF.